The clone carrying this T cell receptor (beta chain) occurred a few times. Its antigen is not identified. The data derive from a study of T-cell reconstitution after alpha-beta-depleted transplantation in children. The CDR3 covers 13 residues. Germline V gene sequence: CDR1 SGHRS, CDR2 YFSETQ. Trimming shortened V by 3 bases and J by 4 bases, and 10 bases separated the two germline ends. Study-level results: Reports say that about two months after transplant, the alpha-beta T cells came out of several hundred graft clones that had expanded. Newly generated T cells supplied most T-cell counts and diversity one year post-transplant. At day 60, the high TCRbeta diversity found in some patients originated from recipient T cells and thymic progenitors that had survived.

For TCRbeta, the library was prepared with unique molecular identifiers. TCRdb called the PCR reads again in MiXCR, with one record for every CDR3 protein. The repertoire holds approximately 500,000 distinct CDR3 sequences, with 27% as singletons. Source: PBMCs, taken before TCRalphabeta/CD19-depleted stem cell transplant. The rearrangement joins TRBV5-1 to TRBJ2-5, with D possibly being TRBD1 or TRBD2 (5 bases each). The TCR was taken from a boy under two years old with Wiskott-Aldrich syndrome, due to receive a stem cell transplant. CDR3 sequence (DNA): TGCGCCAGCAGCTCCACCGGGACAGAGACCCAGTACTTC. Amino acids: CASSSTGTETQYF.